These T cell receptor beta chains were read from a single sample in a study of control samples from healthy donors and cancer patients. Repertoires were generated with immunoSEQ multiplex PCR, while TCRdb's copy carries only in-frame clones and drops some. The sample carries about 150,000 clones, around 90% recorded once. What was sequenced was blood. All receptors derive from a woman aged 25 to 39 in good health. The CDR3 runs from the conserved cysteine through the conserved F or W. A D gene is named only where the DNA matches it firmly. Size values are once, few and many counts, or a class for expanded clones, and some rows have none.

D gene: TRBD1
V gene: TRBV5-1
J gene: TRBJ1-2
clone size: .
CDR3 DNA: TGCGCCAGCAGCGTCGGGACAGGCCCTAACTATGGCTACACCTTC
CDR3 protein: CASSVGTGPNYGYTF

D gene: TRBD2
V gene: TRBV27
J gene: TRBJ2-3
clone size: .
CDR3 DNA: TGTGCCAGCAGTTTATTAGGGAGGGCGAAAGCAGATACGCAGTATTTT
CDR3 protein: CASSLLGRAKADTQYF

D gene: TRBD1
V gene: TRBV19
J gene: TRBJ2-6
clone size: .
CDR3 DNA: TGTGCCAGTAGTATAGAATGGGCAGGGGGTGTCTCTGGGGCCAACGTCCTGACTTTC
CDR3 protein: CASSIEWAGGVSGANVLTF

D gene: .
V gene: TRBV19
J gene: TRBJ1-1
clone size: .
CDR3 DNA: TGTGCCAGTAATGAGGGGATGAACACTGAAGCTTTCTTT
CDR3 protein: CASNEGMNTEAFF

D gene: .
V gene: TRBV5-1
J gene: TRBJ1-4
clone size: .
CDR3 DNA: TGCGCCAGCAGCATTGGGGGCCAGTATAATGAAAAACTGTTTTTT
CDR3 protein: CASSIGGQYNEKLFF

D gene: .
V gene: TRBV7-9
J gene: TRBJ2-7
clone size: .
CDR3 DNA: TGTGCCAGCAGCTTATTCTACGAGCAGTACTTC
CDR3 protein: CASSLFYEQYF

D gene: .
V gene: TRBV6-1
J gene: TRBJ1-2
clone size: .
CDR3 DNA: TGTGCCAGCAGTGAAGGCGGGACTAACTATGGCTACACCTTC
CDR3 protein: CASSEGGTNYGYTF

D gene: TRBD2
V gene: TRBV28
J gene: TRBJ2-7
clone size: .
CDR3 DNA: TGTGCCAGCAGTTCCCCCAGCGGGAGGCTCTCCTACGAGCAGTACTTC
CDR3 protein: CASSSPSGRLSYEQYF

D gene: TRBD1
V gene: TRBV6-4
J gene: TRBJ2-1
clone size: once
CDR3 DNA: TGTGCCAGCGGGCAGGGGGCCCGGAATGAGCAGTTCTTC
CDR3 protein: CASGQGARNEQFF

D gene: TRBD1
V gene: TRBV6-5
J gene: TRBJ2-2
clone size: .
CDR3 DNA: TGTGCCAGCACGTCCCAAACAGGGGAAAGCGGGGAGCTGTTTTTT
CDR3 protein: CASTSQTGESGELFF

D gene: .
V gene: TRBV6-5
J gene: TRBJ2-3
clone size: .
CDR3 DNA: TGTGCCAGCACCCCGGAGGGCCTTAGCACAGATACGCAGTATTTT
CDR3 protein: CASTPEGLSTDTQYF

D gene: .
V gene: TRBV7-9
J gene: TRBJ1-3
clone size: once
CDR3 DNA: TGTGCCAGCAGCTCAAGGGAGGGAAACACCATATATTTT
CDR3 protein: CASSSREGNTIYF

D gene: .
V gene: TRBV18
J gene: TRBJ2-2
clone size: .
CDR3 DNA: TGTGCCAGCTCACCATCCACCGGGGAGCTGTTTTTT
CDR3 protein: CASSPSTGELFF

D gene: .
V gene: TRBV5-1
J gene: TRBJ1-3
clone size: .
CDR3 DNA: TGCGCCAGCAGCCCCGGGCGTAACTCTGGAAACACCATATATTTT
CDR3 protein: CASSPGRNSGNTIYF

D gene: .
V gene: TRBV6-5
J gene: TRBJ2-4
clone size: .
CDR3 DNA: TGTGCCAGCAGTCGCAGAACAGGAAACATTCAGTACTTC
CDR3 protein: CASSRRTGNIQYF

D gene: .
V gene: TRBV6-5
J gene: TRBJ1-2
clone size: .
CDR3 DNA: TGTGCCAGCACCCCGCGAGCGACATCCTATGGCTACACCTTC
CDR3 protein: CASTPRATSYGYTF

D gene: .
V gene: TRBV28
J gene: TRBJ2-3
clone size: few
CDR3 DNA: TGTGCCAGCAGTAAACCTTACAGGAAAGATACGCAGTATTTT
CDR3 protein: CASSKPYRKDTQYF

D gene: TRBD1
V gene: TRBV6-5
J gene: TRBJ2-1
clone size: .
CDR3 DNA: TGTGCCAGCAGTCTGCGACAGGGATCGCCCAATGAGCAGTTCTTC
CDR3 protein: CASSLRQGSPNEQFF

D gene: .
V gene: TRBV12-1
J gene: TRBJ2-7
clone size: .
CDR3 DNA: TGTGCCAGCGGGGAGCGGGATCAGCCCTACGAGCAGTACTTC
CDR3 protein: CASGERDQPYEQYF

D gene: .
V gene: TRBV5-1
J gene: TRBJ2-3
clone size: .
CDR3 DNA: TGCGCCAGCCGGGAAGGAACAGATACGCAGTATTTT
CDR3 protein: CASREGTDTQYF

D gene: .
V gene: TRBV11-2
J gene: TRBJ2-3
clone size: .
CDR3 DNA: TGTGCCAGCAGCCCGCCCCCCAGCACAGATACGCAGTATTTT
CDR3 protein: CASSPPPSTDTQYF

D gene: .
V gene: TRBV3-1/TRBV3-2
J gene: TRBJ1-2
clone size: .
CDR3 DNA: TGTGCCAGCAGCCAAGAAGGAGGGAGGAACTATGGCTACACCTTC
CDR3 protein: CASSQEGGRNYGYTF

D gene: .
V gene: TRBV5-4
J gene: TRBJ1-2
clone size: once
CDR3 DNA: TGTGCCAGCAGCTTCCGAGGGGACTATGGCTACACCTTC
CDR3 protein: CASSFRGDYGYTF

D gene: TRBD1
V gene: TRBV19
J gene: TRBJ1-4
clone size: few
CDR3 DNA: TGTGCCAGTAGTATCTCACAGGGGCGGAATGAAAAACTGTTTTTT
CDR3 protein: CASSISQGRNEKLFF

D gene: TRBD1
V gene: TRBV4-1
J gene: TRBJ1-5
clone size: .
CDR3 DNA: TGCGCCAGCAGCCAACCGGGACAGGTCCCCCAGCATTTT
CDR3 protein: CASSQPGQVPQHF